This T cell receptor (beta chain) appears in the sequencing data of a study of T-cell reconstitution after alpha-beta-depleted transplantation in children. A library of TCRbeta sequences, prepared with unique molecular identifiers, was generated. TCRdb passed the PCR reads through MiXCR, listing each CDR3 protein once. The sample shows roughly 200,000 distinct CDR3 sequences, less than 15% of them seen only once. At least ten counts were recorded for this clonotype. The clonotype comes from a human donor who donated a stem cell graft to a child with acute lymphoblastic leukemia. This specimen was PBMCs from the stem cell graft donor, taken from the stem cell graft.

The CDR3 sequence is CASSLAGPTGNTGELFF. DNA for the CDR3: TGCGCCAGCAGCTTGGCCGGCCCGACGGGGAACACCGGGGAGCTGTTTTTT. The chain joins TRBV5-1 to TRBJ2-2; no firm D call. With 0 bases removed from V and 1 base from J, the gap between germline ends came to 13 bases. The CDR3 extends over 17 amino acids. The V gene's germline CDR1 is SGHRS and CDR2 YFSETQ.